The TCR beta chain under discussion was sequenced for a study of identical twins. Study conclusions and caveats: Beta out-of-frame sequences displayed a weaker excess of sharing between twins. Monozygotic twins shared more out-of-frame TCR alpha than recombination models predicted.

This clonotype has just a few counts. Antigen: not known. cDNA carried unique molecular identifiers, and a universal primer site was added by template switching. TCRdb used MiXCR to reprocess the 5' RACE reads, holding one entry per CDR3 protein. The sample includes 350,000 to 500,000 distinct CDR3 sequences, approximately 18% of them seen just once. Germline V gene sequence: CDR1 ENHRY, CDR2 SYGVKD. The length of the CDR3 is 15 residues. V lost 6 bases, J lost 10 bases, and 11 bases stayed unmatched. The sample comprised naive T cells sorted from blood. This sequence originates from a man in his fifties in good health. V is TRBV10-3 and J is TRBJ2-1; 11 positions agree with TRBD2. DNA for the CDR3: TGTGCCATCAGACGCCTAGCGGGAGGAAGCGGGGAGCAGTTCTTC. The encoded protein is CAIRRLAGGSGEQFF.